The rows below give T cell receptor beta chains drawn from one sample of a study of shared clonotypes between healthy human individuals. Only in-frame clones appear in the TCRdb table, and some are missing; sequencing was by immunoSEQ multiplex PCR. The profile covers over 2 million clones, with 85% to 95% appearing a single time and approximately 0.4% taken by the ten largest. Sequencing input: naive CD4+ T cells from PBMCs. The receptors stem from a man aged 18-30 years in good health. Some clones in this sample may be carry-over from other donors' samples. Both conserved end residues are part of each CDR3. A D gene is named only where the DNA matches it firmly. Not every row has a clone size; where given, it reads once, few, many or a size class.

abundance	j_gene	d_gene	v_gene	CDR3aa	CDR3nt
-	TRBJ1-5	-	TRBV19	CASRGAVNQPQHF	TGTGCCAGTAGGGGGGCAGTCAATCAGCCCCAGCATTTT
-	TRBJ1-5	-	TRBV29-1	CSVVIGDSNQPQHF	TGCAGCGTTGTAATCGGAGATAGCAATCAGCCCCAGCATTTT
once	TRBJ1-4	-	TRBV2	CASSVSPSGEKLFF	TGTGCCAGCAGTGTGTCGCCTTCGGGTGAAAAACTGTTTTTT
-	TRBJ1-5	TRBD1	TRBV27	CASSDAGGNNQPQHF	TGTGCCAGCAGTGACGCAGGGGGAAACAATCAGCCCCAGCATTTT
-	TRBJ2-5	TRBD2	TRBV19	CASSISASGSSQETQYF	TGTGCCAGTAGTATCTCGGCTAGCGGGAGTTCTCAAGAGACCCAGTACTTC
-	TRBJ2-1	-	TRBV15	CATSRDLTSSYNEQFF	TGTGCCACCAGCAGAGATCTAACGAGCTCCTACAATGAGCAGTTCTTC
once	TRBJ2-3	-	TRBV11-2	CASSPPPGLAPDTQYF	TGTGCCAGCAGCCCTCCTCCGGGCCTTGCCCCAGATACGCAGTATTTT
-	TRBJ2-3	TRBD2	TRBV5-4	CASSLSSGSTPDTQYF	TGTGCCAGCAGCTTGTCTAGCGGGAGTACCCCCGATACGCAGTATTTT
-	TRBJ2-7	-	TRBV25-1	CASGGRYEQYF	TGTGCCAGCGGGGGGAGGTACGAGCAGTACTTC
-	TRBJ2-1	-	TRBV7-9	CASSRDSFNEQFF	TGTGCCAGCAGTCGAGATAGCTTCAATGAGCAGTTCTTC
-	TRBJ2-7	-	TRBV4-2	CASSQEHRTYEQYF	TGTGCCAGCAGCCAAGAGCACAGGACCTACGAGCAGTACTTC
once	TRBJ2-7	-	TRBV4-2	CASSQDLNRVYEQYF	TGTGCCAGCAGCCAAGATTTGAACCGGGTTTACGAGCAGTACTTC
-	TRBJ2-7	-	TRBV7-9	CASSSSTVYEQYF	TGTGCCAGCAGCTCCTCGACAGTCTACGAGCAGTACTTC
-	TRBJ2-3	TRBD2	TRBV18	CASSPLAGGNTDTQYF	TGTGCCAGCTCACCACTAGCGGGAGGAAACACAGATACGCAGTATTTT
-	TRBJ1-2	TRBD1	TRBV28	CASRPGQGVGYTF	TGTGCCAGCAGACCGGGACAGGGCGTCGGCTACACCTTC
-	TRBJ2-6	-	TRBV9	CASSVDSGANVLTF	TGTGCCAGCAGCGTGGACTCTGGGGCCAACGTCCTGACTTTC
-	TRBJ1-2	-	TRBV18	CASSPGRGANYGYTF	TGTGCCAGCTCACCGGGAAGGGGGGCTAACTATGGCTACACCTTC
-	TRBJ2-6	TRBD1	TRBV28	CASSTIPGTGFSGANVLTF	TGTGCCAGCAGCACTATACCCGGGACAGGGTTCTCTGGGGCCAACGTCCTGACTTTC